This TCR beta chain emerged from a study of shared clonotypes between healthy human individuals. Turning to the study itself: Three plates were used per donor for CD4 naive, three for CD4 memory, two for CD8 naive and one for CD8 memory.

Broader study findings: Blood was the only sampled material, and tissue repertoires likely differ.

In the naive CD8 group, cells lacked CD45RO and were positively selected for CCR7, so terminally differentiated effector memory CD45RA+ cells were left out. The CDR3 contains 11 residues. Between the trimmed V and J ends, which lost 8 bases and 8 bases, there was a span of 11 bases. The V gene's germline CDR1 is MDHEN and CDR2 SYDVKM. Sequencing used immunoSEQ multiplex PCR; TCRdb keeps in-frame clones, though not all of them. Of more than 2 million clones listed, just under 95% are singletons. Notes on this clone: The antigen remains undetermined.

The chain recombines TRBV28 with TRBJ2-3; no clear D. Specimen: naive CD8+ T cells from PBMCs. The TCR comes from a man aged 18-30 years in good health. Some clones in this sample may be carry-over from other donors' samples. CDR3 residues: CASGSWGTQYF. Here the CDR3 DNA reads TGTGCCAGCGGGTCATGGGGTACGCAGTATTTT. Full variable domain (outside the CDR3, taken from reference TRBV28 and TRBJ2-3): DVKVTQSSRYLVKRTGEKVFLECVQDMDHENMFWYRQDPGLGLRLIYFSYDVKMKEKGDIPEGYSVSREKKERFSLILESASTNQTSMYLCASGSWGTQYFGPGTRLTVL.